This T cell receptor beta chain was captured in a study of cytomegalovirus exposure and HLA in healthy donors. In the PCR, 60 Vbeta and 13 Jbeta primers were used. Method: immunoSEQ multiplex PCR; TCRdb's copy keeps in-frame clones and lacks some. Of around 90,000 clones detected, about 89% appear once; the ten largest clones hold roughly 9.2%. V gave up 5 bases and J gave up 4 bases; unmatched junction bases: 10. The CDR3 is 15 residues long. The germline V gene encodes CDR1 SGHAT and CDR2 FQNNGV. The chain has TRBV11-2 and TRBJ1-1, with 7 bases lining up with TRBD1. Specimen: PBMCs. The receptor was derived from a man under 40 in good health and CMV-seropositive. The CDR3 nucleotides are TGTGCCAGCAGCCCCCCCGCCCACAGGGGCACTGAAGCTTTCTTT. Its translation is CASSPPAHRGTEAFF.